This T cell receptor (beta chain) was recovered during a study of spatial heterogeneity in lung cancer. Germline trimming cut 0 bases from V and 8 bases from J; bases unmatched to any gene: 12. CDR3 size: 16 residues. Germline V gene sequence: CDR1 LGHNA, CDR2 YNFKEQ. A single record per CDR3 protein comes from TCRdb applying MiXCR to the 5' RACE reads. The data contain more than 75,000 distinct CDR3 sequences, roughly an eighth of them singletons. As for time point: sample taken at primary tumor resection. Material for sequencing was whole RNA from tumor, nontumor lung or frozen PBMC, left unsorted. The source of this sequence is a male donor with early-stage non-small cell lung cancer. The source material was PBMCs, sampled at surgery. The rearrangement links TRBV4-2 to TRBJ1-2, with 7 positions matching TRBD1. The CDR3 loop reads CASSQEARQGKSGYTF. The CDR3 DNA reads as TGTGCCAGCAGCCAAGAGGCACGACAGGGAAAGAGCGGCTACACCTTC.